This TCR beta chain emerged from a study of beta chain features in type 1 diabetes listed by TCRdb under 2018. Broadly, across the study: Patients and healthy donors did not differ in mean age, gender distribution, total cell number or subset yield. A total of roughly 99,000,000 sorted cells were examined across all samples, and the number of cells per subset was strongly correlated with RNA yield. The study compared the TCRB repertoires of sorted circulating CD4+ T cell subsets in recently diagnosed type 1 diabetes patients with those in matched healthy donors. Naive and central memory subsets were obtained from all 30 or so donors, but regulatory and stem cell-like memory subsets were isolated from only 8 patients and roughly eight healthy donors.

Each donor gave one peripheral blood draw, roughly 120 mL on average, collected into heparinised tubes. A BD FACSAria II was used to sort naive, central memory, regulatory and stem cell-like memory CD4+ T cells with a panel that included CD45RO, CCR7, CD25, CD127, CD95 and CD27. Every sorted population had a purity above 95%. PBMCs were isolated immediately by Lymphoprep density gradient centrifugation and stained directly without culture. So that batch effects would be minimized, each experiment stained and sorted samples in pairs, pairing one healthy donor with one patient. Counted from cysteine to valine, this CDR3 has 17 amino acids. The retained sequence is limited to the CDR3, 51 bases, with the frame set at the first base. The V end gives up 8 bases and the J end 0 bases, leaving 16 bases in the junction not matched to a gene. Based on the germline V gene, the CDR1 and CDR2 sequences are SQVTM and ANQGSEA.

About this clone: This receptor's antigen is unknown. Base quality data are lacking; no much larger clone is found one base away.

All of the isolated RNA was reverse transcribed with the High Capacity cDNA Reverse Transcription Kit, so expressed TCRB transcripts were sequenced. Deep immunoSEQ sequencing was applied to naive, central memory and regulatory T cell samples, giving an average of about 3.6 million total reads per sample. After sorted cells were lysed in RLT buffer, RNA was extracted with DNase-treated RNeasy Micro or Mini kits, with the choice depending on cell number. Each cell subset was processed separately to prevent cross-contamination, with patient and healthy donor samples processed together. The immunoSEQ multiplex PCR was used to amplify TCRB sequences from cDNA, generating 87-bp fragments that spanned the CDR3 region. The amplicons were sequenced using the Illumina HiSeq platform. The original pipeline was this. Synthetic template baselines were used to correct PCR bias computationally, reads within Hamming distance 2 were collapsed together, and singletons that could not be merged were discarded. Reads were aligned against IMGT to assign V, D and J genes, CDR3 length and insertions or deletions at six rearrangement sites. Clonotype counts were normalized to sorted cell number within each subset before computing true diversity and Gini coefficients with the tcR R package. The overlap coefficient, calculated on TCRB nucleotide sequences, was used to quantify repertoire sharing. Out-of-frame TCRB sequences from naive cells were analyzed to stand in for the pre-selection repertoire. TCRdb limited this immuneACCESS table to in-frame rearrangements with V and J called. A share of clones is missing; checked studies link under half to unresolved V genes, and the rest is unexplained. V and J calls and clone size are those listed in that table; D and trimming were worked out from the DNA. Recorded for this sample are 450,000 or so clones; about an eighth of them occurred a single time. The ten biggest clones cover roughly 0.046% of the sample.

What the research found in general, with its limitations: Because cDNA rather than genomic DNA was sequenced, highly expressing activated cells could have been over-represented, although no difference in activation and CD3 levels was found between groups. A moderate but significant shortening of TCRB CDR3 length was observed in type 1 diabetes patients in all four CD4+ subsets. Shorter templates might have been favored by PCR, but patient and control samples were amplified and corrected together, so both groups would have been affected equally by any skew. Because small numbers of individuals were included in the HLA sub-analyses, any influence of HLA type on TCRB rearrangement was left unresolved. Naive, central memory and regulatory TCRB repertoires appeared more similar among patients than among healthy donors. At VDJ recombination sites, patients with type 1 diabetes made fewer insertions and deleted more nucleotides, a pattern implying thymic rearrangement abnormalities.

The sequenced sample consisted of naive CD4+ T cells from blood. According to the study, the label for this sample's cell subset or site signals: true naive CD4+ T cells. This TCR was sampled from a woman in her late teens or twenties in good health. The chain is encoded by TRBV29-1 joined to TRBJ2-7, and TRBD1 matches 10 of the central bases. The DNA sequence follows: TGCAGCTCCCGCCCTGGGACAGGGGTCCCGAGCTCCTACGAGCAGTACGTC. Translated, it gives CSSRPGTGVPSSYEQYV.